Below, 15 T cell receptor beta chains from the same sample are listed, as sequenced in a study of blood T cell repertoires in COVID-19. Clones were sequenced by immunoSEQ multiplex PCR, and TCRdb holds only the in-frame ones, with some missing. The sample contains 150,000 to 200,000 clones, around 80% of which appear only once. What was sequenced was peripheral blood. These receptors were collected from a woman older than 75 with acute or convalescent COVID-19.

This rearrangement joins TRBV27 to TRBJ2-7; the match to TRBD2 covers 7 bases. CDR1 MNHEY and CDR2 SMNVEV come from the germline V gene (reference sequence). The CDR3 consists of 13 residues. Losses at the gene ends were 7 bases for V and 0 bases for J; bases not matched to a gene: 3. CDR3 bases: TGTGCCAGCAAGCGGGGTCTCTCCTACGAGCAGTACTTC. This translates into CASKRGLSYEQYF.

The rearrangement joins TRBV14 to TRBJ2-7, with D perhaps matching TRBD2 (5 bases). Trimming took 0 bases from V and 6 from J, leaving 9 bases between them. The CDR3 has 13 amino acids. From germline, CDR1 is SGHDN and CDR2 FVKESK. CDR3 bases: TGTGCCAGCAGCCAAGATTACCGGGGCGAGCAGTACTTC. It specifies CASSQDYRGEQYF.

The gene calls are TRBV27 and TRBJ2-3, with a weak D call TRBD1 (6 bases). The CDR3 runs to 14 residues. The germline CDR1 and CDR2 sequences are MNHEY and SMNVEV (reference sequence). The ends were cut back, 3 bases at V and 2 bases at J, with 9 bases in the middle. The CDR3 sequence: CASSFGQNTDTQYF. DNA for the CDR3: TGTGCCAGCAGTTTCGGACAGAACACAGATACGCAGTATTTT.

The rearrangement uses TRBV10-3 and TRBJ1-2; 9 bases align to TRBD1. The V gene end was trimmed by 10 bases and the J gene end by 4 bases; junction bases not matched to a gene: 10. The germline V gene has CDR1 ENHRY and CDR2 SYGVKD. This CDR3 has 14 residues. The CDR3 sequence: CATDQDRGGYGYTF. Here the CDR3 DNA reads TGTGCCACCGACCAAGACAGGGGGGGCTATGGCTACACCTTC.

The V and J genes are TRBV6-6 and TRBJ1-4; D perhaps matches TRBD1 (5 bases). Deletions cut 9 bases from V and 7 bases from J, with 15 bases between. The CDR3 consists of 13 residues. The germline V gene encodes CDR1 MNHNY and CDR2 SVGAGI (reference sequence). In DNA form, the CDR3 reads TGTGCCAGTCTAAGGGGTTCGGGTGAAAAACTGTTTTTT. Translation: CASLRGSGEKLFF.

The rearrangement joins TRBV5-6 to TRBJ1-2, with D maybe TRBD1 (6 bases). V was cut by 2 bases and J by 4 bases, with 15 bases left in between. CDR3 length: 15 residues. The V gene's germline CDR1 is SGHDT and CDR2 YYEEEE. Written as DNA, the CDR3 is TGTGCCAGCAGCTTAAACCGGGACACCGTCTATGGCTACACCTTC. Translation gives CASSLNRDTVYGYTF.

The chain links TRBV11-3 to TRBJ2-7; the D is unclear. V was trimmed by 2 bases and J by 4 bases, leaving 15 bases between them. CDR3 length: 15 residues. The germline CDR1 and CDR2 sequences are SGHNT and YENEEA. CDR3 bases: TGTGCCAGCAGCTTAAGATCAGGCATAGTGTACGAGCAGTACTTC. Residues: CASSLRSGIVYEQYF.

The rearrangement joins TRBV30 to TRBJ1-2; D is perhaps TRBD1 (5 bases). The germline CDR1 and CDR2 sequences are GTSNPN and SVGIG (reference sequence). The ends were cut back, 3 bases at V and 8 bases at J, with 13 bases in the middle. The CDR3 extends over 12 amino acids. This CDR3 is CAWRPPGGGYTF. The DNA for the CDR3 is TGTGCCTGGAGGCCCCCCGGGGGAGGCTACACCTTC.

This rearrangement joins TRBV2 to TRBJ1-5; weak D call: TRBD1 (5 bases). Deletions cut 7 bases from V and 0 bases from J, with 10 bases between. This CDR3 is 14 amino acids long. Per germline, CDR1 SNHLY and CDR2 FYNNEI. The CDR3 DNA sequence: TGTGCCAGCAACATCGGGGGTAGCAATCAGCCCCAGCATTTT. It translates to CASNIGGSNQPQHF.

The chain has TRBV6-1 and TRBJ1-2, with 9 positions matching TRBD1. Germline assignment: CDR1 MNHNS and CDR2 SASEGT. The V gene end was trimmed by 3 bases and the J gene end by 4 bases; junction bases not matched to a gene: 6. The CDR3 is 15 residues long. CDR3: CASSDGTGPLYGYTF. The CDR3 DNA reads TGTGCCAGCAGTGATGGGACAGGGCCCCTCTATGGCTACACCTTC.

The chain is built from TRBV7-9 and TRBJ2-7; D is uncertain. Germline CDR1 SEHNR, CDR2 FQNEAQ (reference sequence). Trimming removed 2 bases at V and 1 base at J, with 9 bases between. The CDR3 runs to 14 residues. CDR3 sequence: CASSLTPGSYEQYF. CDR3 in DNA: TGTGCCAGCAGCTTAACGCCAGGATCCTACGAGCAGTACTTC.

V usage is TRBV5-4 and J usage is TRBJ2-1; 11 bases align to TRBD2. Looked up from germline, CDR1 is SGHNT and CDR2 is YYREEE (reference sequence). The CDR3 length is 18 residues. Trimming took 3 bases from V and 4 from J; bases not matched to a gene: 12. The CDR3 reads CASSSNPTSGSRYNEQFF. CDR3 nucleotides: TGTGCCAGCAGCTCCAATCCCACTAGCGGGAGCCGGTACAATGAGCAGTTCTTC.

This clone was counted a single time. The chain has TRBV7-9 and TRBJ2-7; 12 bases fit TRBD2. Germline V gene sequence: CDR1 SEHNR, CDR2 FQNEAQ (reference sequence). With V trimmed by 4 bases and J by 2 bases, 3 bases remained unmatched. CDR3 length: 15 amino acids. CDR3 amino acids: CASSSGLAGPYEQYF. CDR3 bases: TGTGCCAGCAGCTCCGGACTAGCGGGGCCCTACGAGCAGTACTTC. Full variable domain (remainder filled in from reference TRBV7-9 and TRBJ2-7): DTGVSQNPRHKITKRGQNVTFRCDPISEHNRLYWYRQTLGQGPEFLTYFQNEAQLEKSRLLSDRFSAERPKGSFSTLEIQRTEQGDSAMYLCASSSGLAGPYEQYFGPGTRLTVT.

The chain links TRBV7-9 to TRBJ1-6; D might be TRBD1 (6 bases). This CDR3 is built from 17 residues. Trimming stripped 5 bases from V and 0 bases from J, with 14 bases between. Germline CDR1 SEHNR, CDR2 FQNEAQ (reference sequence). This CDR3 is CASSQIKTGSYNSPLHF. The DNA for the CDR3 is TGTGCCAGCAGCCAGATAAAGACAGGCTCCTATAATTCACCCCTCCACTTT.

This clone was seen a single time. This chain uses TRBV7-2 with TRBJ1-6; D is unclear. V dropped 1 base and J dropped 0 bases, with 13 bases sitting between them. Germline V gene lookup returns CDR1 SGHTA and CDR2 FQGNSA. The CDR3 loop spans 18 amino acids. The CDR3 DNA sequence: TGTGCCAGCAGCTTAGGGGAGCCGGGGAGCTCCTATAATTCACCCCTCCACTTT. Translating gives CASSLGEPGSSYNSPLHF.